This TCR beta chain was observed in a study of cytomegalovirus exposure and HLA in healthy donors. Overall study: In an early release, HLA-typed donors contributed 90 million or so unique TCR sequences.

The CDR3 is made up of 17 amino acids. The junction had 11 bases not matched to a gene; V was cut back by 5 bases and J by 6 bases. Germline-derived CDR1 and CDR2 are SGHNT and YENEEA. Findings and caveats of the study: Whilst most TCR sequences proved rare, a subset of public TCRs occurred across many donors.

Researchers ran the PCR with 60 Vbeta and 13 Jbeta primers. Using immunoSEQ multiplex PCR, the repertoire was profiled, and TCRdb retains in-frame clones only, with some absent. Altogether around 62,000 clones are present, approximately 71% being singletons, with the ten largest covering about 7.8%. A few counts support this clone. Its cognate antigen is unknown. Sequenced: PBMCs. The receptor was derived from a man in his fifties or sixties in good health and CMV-seropositive. J is TRBJ2-1 and V is TRBV11-3, with TRBD2 matching over 12 bases. CDR3 sequence reads: CASSPIRLAGESNEQFF. CDR3 nucleotide sequence: TGTGCCAGCAGCCCCATCCGACTAGCGGGAGAGAGCAATGAGCAGTTCTTC.